The 26 T cell receptor beta chains below were found in one sample sequenced in a study of blood T cell repertoires in COVID-19. Repertoires were generated with immunoSEQ multiplex PCR, while TCRdb's copy carries only in-frame clones and drops some. The top ten hold 8% to 11% of the sample, which has approximately 170,000 clones, under 90% seen once. Sequencing was done on a sample of peripheral blood. Every receptor here comes from a woman of 80 years or more with active or convalescent COVID-19.

This rearrangement joins TRBV6-5 to TRBJ1-2, with 7 bases matching TRBD1. The CDR3 length is 14 residues. Germline V gene data show CDR1 as MNHEY and CDR2 as SVGAGI. V lost 2 bases, J lost 5 bases, and 5 bases stayed unmatched. DNA of the CDR3: TGTGCCAGCAGTTACCAGGACAGGACTTATGGCTACACCTTC. Its translation: CASSYQDRTYGYTF.

This rearrangement joins TRBV7-3 to TRBJ1-2; tentatively, D is TRBD1 (6 bases). Looked up from germline, CDR1 is SGHTA and CDR2 is FQGTGA. There are 16 residues in the CDR3. V was shortened by 1 base and J by 4 bases, with 16 bases between the two germline ends. This chain's CDR3 is CASSLRRGASPYGYTF. CDR3 DNA: TGTGCCAGCAGCTTAAGACGGGGGGCGAGTCCCTATGGCTACACCTTC.

V gene TRBV28 combines with J gene TRBJ2-3; TRBD2 agrees at 9 bases. The CDR3 covers 15 residues. V lost 6 bases to trimming and J lost 1 base; unmatched junction nucleotides: 5. CDR1 is MDHEN, CDR2 SYDVKM, per germline. The CDR3 sequence: CASSTRTSGTDTQYF. The CDR3 coding sequence is TGTGCCAGCAGCACCAGGACTAGCGGCACAGATACGCAGTATTTT.

The J gene is TRBJ1-1, the V gene TRBV18; 10 bases map to TRBD1. The V and J ends lost 3 bases and 6 bases, in that order; junction bases with no gene match: 4. CDR1 and CDR2 from the germline V gene are KGHSH and LQKENI. The CDR3 consists of 14 residues. CDR3 amino acids: CASSPGTGVAEAFF. In nucleotides, the CDR3 is TGTGCCAGCTCACCCGGGACAGGGGTCGCTGAAGCTTTCTTT.

The V call is TRBV6-5, the J call TRBJ2-7, with TRBD1 identical over 7 bases. This CDR3 comprises 12 residues. CDR1 is MNHEY and CDR2 is SVGAGI in the germline V gene. After removal of 10 bases from V and 3 bases from J, the junction contained 6 bases not matched to a gene. This CDR3 is CATQTGDYEQYF. The CDR3 DNA is TGTGCCACCCAAACAGGGGACTACGAGCAGTACTTC.

The chain uses TRBV18 and TRBJ1-4, with 7 positions matching TRBD1. The V gene end was trimmed by 4 bases and the J gene end by 7 bases; junction bases not matched to a gene: 12. Germline V gene lookup returns CDR1 KGHSH and CDR2 LQKENI. The CDR3 loop spans 16 amino acids. The CDR3 loop is CASSHDTGTVGEKLFF. The DNA of the CDR3 is TGTGCCAGCTCACACGATACCGGGACAGTGGGTGAAAAACTGTTTTTT. Complete variable domain (other parts from reference TRBV18 and TRBJ1-4): NAGVMQNPRHLVRRRGQEARLRCSPMKGHSHVYWYRQLPEEGLKFMVYLQKENIIDESGMPKERFSAEFPKEGPSILRIQQVVRGDSAAYFCASSHDTGTVGEKLFFGSGTQLSVL.

This chain links TRBV3-1 (or the pseudogene TRBV3-2) with TRBJ1-2, with TRBD1 matching 7 bases. J lost 5 bases, V lost 0 bases, and 3 bases had no gene match. The CDR3 covers 14 residues. CDR1 and CDR2 (germline): LGHDT, YNNKEL (reference sequence). Written as DNA, the CDR3 is TGTGCCAGCAGCCAAGATCGCAGGGGGTATGGCTACACCTTC. It yields the protein CASSQDRRGYGYTF.

This clone was observed once. J is TRBJ1-5 and V is TRBV5-3; 7 positions agree with TRBD1. TRBV5-3 is an ORF, and what it does is uncertain. CDR3 length: 16 residues. V lost 0 bases and J lost 5; bases outside the gene matches: 8. CDR3 in amino acids: CARSLELERGHQPQHF. The CDR3 nucleotides read TGTGCCAGAAGCTTGGAATTGGAAAGGGGGCATCAGCCCCAGCATTTT.

The rearrangement links TRBV28 to TRBJ1-1, with 11 positions matching TRBD1. Germline CDR1 MDHEN, CDR2 SYDVKM. The CDR3 length is 15 residues. Germline trimming cut 5 bases from V and 5 bases from J; bases unmatched to any gene: 7. CDR3: CASSRPGTGGTEAFF. CDR3 DNA: TGTGCCAGCAGTCGCCCCGGGACAGGGGGAACTGAAGCTTTCTTT. The complete variable domain, with remaining parts taken from reference TRBV28 and TRBJ1-1, reads DVKVTQSSRYLVKRTGEKVFLECVQDMDHENMFWYRQDPGLGLRLIYFSYDVKMKEKGDIPEGYSVSREKKERFSLILESASTNQTSMYLCASSRPGTGGTEAFFGQGTRLTVV.

The chain has TRBV28 and TRBJ2-5; D may be TRBD1 (5 bases). Deletions cut 6 bases from V and 5 bases from J, with 19 bases between. This CDR3 is built from 15 residues. Germline V lookup: CDR1 MDHEN, CDR2 SYDVKM. The CDR3 bases are TGTGCCAGCAGATTTGCAAAGGGGATCGGCGAGACCCAGTACTTC. Translated: CASRFAKGIGETQYF.

V is TRBV3-1 (or the pseudogene TRBV3-2) and J is TRBJ1-5; 7 nucleotides align to TRBD1. Germline CDR1 reads LGHDT; CDR2 reads YNNKEL (reference sequence). This CDR3 spans 17 amino acids. The trim removed 8 bases at V and 2 bases at J, leaving 15 bases unmatched. DNA of the CDR3: TGTGCCAGCTCCGAGGGTAGGGGGCGGGTCGGCAATCAGCCCCAGCATTTT. Protein: CASSEGRGRVGNQPQHF.

This clone came up once. V and J are TRBV7-9 and TRBJ1-1; 7 nucleotides match TRBD1. CDR3 length equals 13 residues. The V gene end was trimmed by 3 bases and the J gene end by 4 bases; junction bases not matched to a gene: 2. Germline loops: CDR1 SEHNR, CDR2 FQNEAQ (reference sequence). The CDR3, as DNA: TGTGCCAGCAGCTTCCCAGGGGGCACTGAAGCTTTCTTT. This sequence encodes CASSFPGGTEAFF.

The chain uses TRBV4-2 and TRBJ1-4, with D maybe TRBD1 (6 bases). This CDR3 region has 17 residues. V lost 1 base to trimming and J lost 3 bases, with 15 bases between them. From germline, CDR1 is LGHNA and CDR2 YNFKEQ. CDR3 sequence reads: CASSQGTGKGPNEKLFF. DNA for the CDR3: TGTGCCAGCAGCCAAGGCACAGGGAAGGGACCTAATGAAAAACTGTTTTTT.

The chain uses TRBV7-9 and TRBJ1-1; D possibly corresponds to TRBD1 (5 bases). Trimming pared 3 bases from V and 3 bases from J, leaving 8 bases between. The V gene's germline CDR1 is SEHNR and CDR2 FQNEAQ (reference sequence). The CDR3 has 13 residues. CDR3 DNA sequence: TGTGCCAGCAGCTTTCGACAGTACACTGAAGCTTTCTTT. Translation: CASSFRQYTEAFF.

The V and J genes are TRBV14 and TRBJ2-3; a weak D match, TRBD1 (6 bases). Per the germline V gene, CDR1 is SGHDN and CDR2 is FVKESK. The ends were cut back, 4 bases at V and 0 bases at J, with 11 bases in the middle. The CDR3 is 15 residues long. The CDR3 sequence is CASSPQGTSTDTQYF. The CDR3 DNA follows: TGTGCCAGCAGCCCACAGGGAACTAGCACAGATACGCAGTATTTT.

V and J are TRBV4-2 and TRBJ1-4; TRBD1 might be the D (5 bases). Germline V gene lookup returns CDR1 LGHNA and CDR2 YNFKEQ. V lost 5 bases, J lost 7 bases, and 11 bases lay in between. This CDR3 is built from 13 residues. The CDR3 sequence is CASSSDQGEKLFF. CDR3 sequence (DNA): TGTGCCAGCAGCTCCGATCAGGGTGAAAAACTGTTTTTT.

The chain is built from TRBV7-2 and TRBJ2-3; unclear D gene. The CDR3 contains 15 residues. V was clipped by 5 bases and J by 0 bases, with 12 bases between them. The germline V gene encodes CDR1 SGHTA and CDR2 FQGNSA. CDR3 protein: CASSLVASSTDTQYF. The CDR3 coding sequence is TGTGCCAGCAGCCTCGTGGCCTCTAGCACAGATACGCAGTATTTT.

This clone came up a few times. The chain links TRBV7-9 to TRBJ1-6, with 8 bases aligning to TRBD1. Germline V lookup: CDR1 SEHNR, CDR2 FQNEAQ (reference sequence). CDR3 size: 17 residues. The trim removed 0 bases at V and 7 bases at J, leaving 8 bases unmatched. The DNA for the CDR3 is TGTGCCAGCAGCTTAGCTGACAGGGGAGGGACAAATTCACCCCTCCACTTT. Its translation is CASSLADRGGTNSPLHF.

This chain uses TRBV4-1 with TRBJ2-7; TRBD2 is a possible D gene (5 bases). The V gene lost 0 bases and the J gene lost 1 base, with 10 bases spanning the gap. The CDR3 contains 15 residues. The germline V gene has CDR1 MGHRA and CDR2 YSYEKL. DNA for the CDR3: TGCGCCAGCAGCCAAGAGAGGGCGGTTTCCTACGAGCAGTACTTC. It specifies CASSQERAVSYEQYF.

This chain links TRBV18 with TRBJ1-6, with a tentative D call TRBD1 (5 bases). The CDR3 runs to 17 residues. Germline CDR1 KGHSH, CDR2 LQKENI. The V end lost 2 bases, the J end lost 13 bases, and 24 bases lay between the germline ends. This CDR3 is CASSPTGGHGPWTPLHF. In nucleotides, the CDR3 is TGTGCCAGCTCACCAACTGGTGGACATGGCCCTTGGACGCCCCTCCACTTT.

V is TRBV24-1 and J is TRBJ1-5, with 8 bases fitting TRBD1. This CDR3 has 16 amino acids. After removal of 4 bases from V and 1 base from J, the junction contained 5 bases not matched to a gene. CDR1 KGHDR and CDR2 SFDVKD come from the germline V gene. The CDR3 region has the DNA TGTGCCACCAGTGACGCGACAGGGGACAGCAATCAGCCCCAGCATTTT. This translates into CATSDATGDSNQPQHF.

The V and J genes are TRBV3-1 (or the pseudogene TRBV3-2) and TRBJ1-3; D might be TRBD1 (6 bases). V gave up 4 bases and J gave up 0 bases, with 16 bases separating them. From germline, CDR1 is LGHDT and CDR2 YNNKEL (reference sequence). CDR3 length equals 17 residues. DNA of the CDR3: TGTGCCAGCAGCCGCGCCCCCGACAGGTTCTCTGGAAACACCATATATTTT. The encoded protein is CASSRAPDRFSGNTIYF.

Only one count was recorded for this clone. This chain uses TRBV28 with TRBJ2-2, with TRBD2 matching 7 bases. After removal of 1 base from V and 3 bases from J, the junction contained 2 bases not matched to a gene. CDR3 length: 15 residues. Germline V gene lookup returns CDR1 MDHEN and CDR2 SYDVKM. The CDR3 region has the DNA TGTGCCAGCAGTTTATCGCGGGAGTACACCGGGGAGCTGTTTTTT. This sequence encodes CASSLSREYTGELFF.

About this clone itself: Other nucleotide sequences from this sample produce the same CDR3. The chain is built from TRBV5-1 and TRBJ2-3; D might be TRBD2 (5 bases). This CDR3 comprises 14 residues. V was pared by 2 bases and J by 0 bases, with 7 bases between. The germline V gene has CDR1 SGHRS and CDR2 YFSETQ. The CDR3 protein is CASSLGGSTDTQYF. The CDR3 DNA reads as TGCGCCAGCAGCTTAGGAGGCAGCACAGATACGCAGTATTTT.

The genes are TRBV11-2 and TRBJ2-1; D is possibly TRBD2 (6 bases). CDR1 and CDR2 (germline): SGHAT, FQNNGV. Trimming removed 3 bases from V and 8 bases from J, with 17 bases in between. CDR3 length: 15 residues. CDR3 region: CASSFRGALPDEQFF. CDR3 coding DNA: TGTGCCAGCAGCTTTCGCGGGGCCCTTCCCGATGAGCAGTTCTTC.

The CDR3 sequence: CASSLAGGPYEQYF. Here the CDR3 DNA reads TGTGCCAGCAGCTTAGCGGGAGGGCCTTACGAGCAGTACTTC. This chain connects TRBV11-2 to TRBJ2-7; TRBD2 aligns across 8 bases. CDR1 is SGHAT, CDR2 FQNNGV, per germline. The CDR3 is made up of 14 amino acids. The junction had 3 bases not matched to a gene; V was cut back by 1 base and J by 4 bases.